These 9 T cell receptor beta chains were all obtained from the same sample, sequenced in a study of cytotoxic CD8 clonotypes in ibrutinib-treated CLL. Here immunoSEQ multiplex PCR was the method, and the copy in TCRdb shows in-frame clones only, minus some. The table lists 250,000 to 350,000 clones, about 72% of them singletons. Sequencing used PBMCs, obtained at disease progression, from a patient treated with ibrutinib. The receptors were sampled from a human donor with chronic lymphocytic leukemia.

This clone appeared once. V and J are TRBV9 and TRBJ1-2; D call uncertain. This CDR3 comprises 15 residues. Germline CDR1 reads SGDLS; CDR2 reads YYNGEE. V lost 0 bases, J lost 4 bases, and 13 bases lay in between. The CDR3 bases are TGTGCCAGCAGCGTAGAATTAGGGCTCGGCTATGGCTACACCTTC. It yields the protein CASSVELGLGYGYTF.

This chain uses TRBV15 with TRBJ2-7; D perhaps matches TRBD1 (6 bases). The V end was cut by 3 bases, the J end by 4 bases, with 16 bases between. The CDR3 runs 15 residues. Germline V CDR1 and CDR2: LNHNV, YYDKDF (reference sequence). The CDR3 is CATSSSGVRGYEQYF. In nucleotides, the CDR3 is TGTGCCACCAGCAGTTCAGGGGTTCGGGGTTACGAGCAGTACTTC.

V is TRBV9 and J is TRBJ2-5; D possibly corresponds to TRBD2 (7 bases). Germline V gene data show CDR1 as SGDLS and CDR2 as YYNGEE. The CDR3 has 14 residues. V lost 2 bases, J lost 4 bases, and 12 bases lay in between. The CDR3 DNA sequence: TGTGCCAGCAGCGTGAGGGGAGGGGGAGAGACCCAGTACTTC. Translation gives CASSVRGGGETQYF.

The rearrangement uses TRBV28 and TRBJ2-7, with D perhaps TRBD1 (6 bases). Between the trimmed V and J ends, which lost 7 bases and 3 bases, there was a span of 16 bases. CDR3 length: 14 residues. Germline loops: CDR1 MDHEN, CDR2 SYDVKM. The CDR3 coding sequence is TGTGCCAGCACTTTTACAGGGTCGGGCTACGAGCAGTACTTC. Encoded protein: CASTFTGSGYEQYF. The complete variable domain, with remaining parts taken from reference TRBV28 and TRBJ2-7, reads DVKVTQSSRYLVKRTGEKVFLECVQDMDHENMFWYRQDPGLGLRLIYFSYDVKMKEKGDIPEGYSVSREKKERFSLILESASTNQTSMYLCASTFTGSGYEQYFGPGTRLTVT.

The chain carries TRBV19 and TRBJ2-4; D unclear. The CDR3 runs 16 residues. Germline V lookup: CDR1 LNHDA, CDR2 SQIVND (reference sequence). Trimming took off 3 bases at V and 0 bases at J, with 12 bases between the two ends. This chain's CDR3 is CASSMGTGVAKNIQYF. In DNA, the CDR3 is TGTGCCAGTAGTATGGGTACTGGGGTAGCCAAAAACATTCAGTACTTC. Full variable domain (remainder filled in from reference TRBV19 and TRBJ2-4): DGGITQSPKYLFRKEGQNVTLSCEQNLNHDAMYWYRQDPGQGLRLIYYSQIVNDFQKGDIAEGYSVSREKKESFPLTVTSAQKNPTAFYLCASSMGTGVAKNIQYFGAGTRLSVL.

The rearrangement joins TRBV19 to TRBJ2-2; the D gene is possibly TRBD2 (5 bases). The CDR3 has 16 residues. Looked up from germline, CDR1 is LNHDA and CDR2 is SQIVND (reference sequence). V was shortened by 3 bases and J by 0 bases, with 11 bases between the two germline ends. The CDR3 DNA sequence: TGTGCCAGTAGTATGTTACTAGGAGCGAACACCGGGGAGCTGTTTTTT. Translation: CASSMLLGANTGELFF.

The CDR3 bases are TGCGCCAGCAGCCAAGAAGGGACTAGCGGGAGTGCGCAGTTCTTC. Encoded protein: CASSQEGTSGSAQFF. The chain couples TRBV4-3 to TRBJ2-1; TRBD2 aligns across 14 bases. The CDR3 covers 15 residues. Germline V gene data show CDR1 as LGHNA and CDR2 as YSLEER. V was clipped by 0 bases and J by 12 bases; unmatched bases: 4.

The DNA for the CDR3 is TGTGCCAGCAGTACCTTAGCAGGAGGGAGCTCCTACAATGAGCAGTTCTTC. It is translated as CASSTLAGGSSYNEQFF. The chain employs TRBV27 and TRBJ2-1, with a tentative D call TRBD2 (6 bases). Trimming took off 5 bases at V and 0 bases at J, with 17 bases between the two ends. Looked up from germline, CDR1 is MNHEY and CDR2 is SMNVEV (reference sequence). CDR3 length equals 17 residues.

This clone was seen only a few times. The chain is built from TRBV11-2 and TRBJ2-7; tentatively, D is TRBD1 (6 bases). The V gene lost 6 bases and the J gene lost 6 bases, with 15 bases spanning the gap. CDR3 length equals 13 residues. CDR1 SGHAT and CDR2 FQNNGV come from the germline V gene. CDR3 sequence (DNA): TGTGCCAGCAGTGTAGAGGGGGTGAGCGAGCAGTACTTC. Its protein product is CASSVEGVSEQYF.